This T cell receptor beta chain emerged from a study of CD8 T cells in ankylosing spondylitis. Whole-study findings and limits: Under 10 highly homologous variants formed a TCR beta motif that appeared characteristic of ankylosing spondylitis blood.

Library preparation for TCR beta used quantitative 5'-RACE with molecular barcodes. MiXCR, run by TCRdb on the 5' RACE reads, gives a single entry per CDR3 protein. The sample lists about 160,000 distinct CDR3 sequences, 9.8% seen once, with about 16% in the top ten. Germline values: CDR1 DFQATT, CDR2 SNEGSKA (reference sequence). The V end was cut by 3 bases, the J end by 2 bases, with 10 bases between. The CDR3 covers 13 residues. At least ten counts were recorded for this clonotype. Its antigen is not known. Sample: blood, either unsorted or a sorted T cell fraction (not recorded which). The sequence was collected from a female donor with ankylosing spondylitis or in good health (not recorded which). This chain connects TRBV20-1 to TRBJ2-5; D not resolved. In DNA form, the CDR3 reads TGCAGTGCTAGTGACCAGTCTCAAGAGACCCAGTACTTC. Its protein is CSASDQSQETQYF.